Sequencing of this T cell receptor (beta chain) was carried out in a study of radiation and T cells in renal cell carcinoma. Overall study findings and caveats: From baseline, blood top tumor clonotypes peaked at 2 weeks post-radiation.

The CDR3 runs 15 residues. Per the germline V gene, CDR1 is SGHDT and CDR2 is YYEEEE. Trimming took off 2 bases at V and 3 bases at J, with 13 bases between the two ends. Noted time point: blood 4 weeks post-SBRT, at nephrectomy. Treatment specified: 15 Gy SBRT to primary tumor, nephrectomy 4 weeks later. Radiation-treated patients gave blood at baseline, week 2 and week 4. This renal cell carcinoma was of the clear cell type. Assay: immunoSEQ multiplex PCR; the TCRdb copy retains only in-frame clones and omits some. The profile shows roughly 170,000 clones, about nine tenths of them singletons. Comments on this clone: Its antigen is currently unknown.

The TCR was taken from a woman aged 45 to 65 with renal cell carcinoma. The rearrangement uses TRBV5-6 and TRBJ2-3; tentative D call: TRBD2 (6 bases). The sequences come from blood, collected from a patient whose treatment included radiotherapy and nephrectomy. DNA for the CDR3: TGTGCCAGCAGCTTTTTTGGGACTCGGACAGATACGCAGTATTTT. It specifies CASSFFGTRTDTQYF.